The clone carrying this T cell receptor (beta chain) has just a few counts. A multiplex PCR was run with 60 Vbeta primers and 13 Jbeta primers. Data came from immunoSEQ multiplex PCR; TCRdb stores just in-frame clones and leaves some out. Found here are a few hundred thousand clones, under 80% of them singletons; the top ten hold under 2%. The source of the sample is a study of cytomegalovirus exposure and HLA in healthy donors. Study background: Among the 300 to 500 donors who were genotyped, over 70% fell in the genetic ancestry cluster that is associated with self-reported Caucasian donors.

After removal of 4 bases from V and 1 base from J, the junction contained 8 bases not matched to a gene. The CDR3 contains 18 residues. Germline-derived CDR1 and CDR2 are MNHNS and SASEGT. Source material: PBMCs. This chain joins TRBV6-1 and TRBJ2-3, with 13 bases fitting TRBD2. This clonotype was obtained from a woman in her twenties or thirties in good health and CMV-seronegative. CDR3 sequence reads: CASSVNRLAGGRTDTQYF. CDR3 nucleotides: TGTGCCAGCAGTGTTAATAGACTAGCGGGAGGACGCACAGATACGCAGTATTTT.